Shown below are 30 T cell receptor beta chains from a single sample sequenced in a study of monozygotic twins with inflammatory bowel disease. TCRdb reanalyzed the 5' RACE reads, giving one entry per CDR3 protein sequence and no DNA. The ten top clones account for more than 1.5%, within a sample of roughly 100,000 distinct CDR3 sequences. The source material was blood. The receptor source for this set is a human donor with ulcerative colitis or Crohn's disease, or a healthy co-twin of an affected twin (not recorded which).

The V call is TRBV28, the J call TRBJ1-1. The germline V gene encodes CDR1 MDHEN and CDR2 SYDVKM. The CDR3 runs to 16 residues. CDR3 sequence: CASSQAQSSGNTEAFF.

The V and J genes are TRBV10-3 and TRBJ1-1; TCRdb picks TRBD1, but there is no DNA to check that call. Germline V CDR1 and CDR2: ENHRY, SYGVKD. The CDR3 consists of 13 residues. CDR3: CAADRGENTEAFF.

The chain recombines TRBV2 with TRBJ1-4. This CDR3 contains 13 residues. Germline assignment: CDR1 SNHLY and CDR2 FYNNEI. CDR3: CASRPGADEKLFF.

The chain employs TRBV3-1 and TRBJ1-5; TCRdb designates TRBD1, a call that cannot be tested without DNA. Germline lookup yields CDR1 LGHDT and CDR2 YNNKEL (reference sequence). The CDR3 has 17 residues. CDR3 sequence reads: CASSQDRGQALGQPQHF.

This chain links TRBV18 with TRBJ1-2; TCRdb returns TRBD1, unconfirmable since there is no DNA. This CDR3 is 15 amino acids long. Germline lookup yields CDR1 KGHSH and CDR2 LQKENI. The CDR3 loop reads CASSPGQGANYGYTF.

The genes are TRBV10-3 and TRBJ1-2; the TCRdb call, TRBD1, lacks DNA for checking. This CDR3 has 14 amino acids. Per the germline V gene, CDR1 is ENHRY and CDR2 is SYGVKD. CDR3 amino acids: CAISAGDFIYGYTF.

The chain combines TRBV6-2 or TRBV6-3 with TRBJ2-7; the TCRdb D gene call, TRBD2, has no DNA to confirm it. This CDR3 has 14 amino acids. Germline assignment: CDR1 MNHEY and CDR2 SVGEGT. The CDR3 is CASSKSGNDYEQYF.

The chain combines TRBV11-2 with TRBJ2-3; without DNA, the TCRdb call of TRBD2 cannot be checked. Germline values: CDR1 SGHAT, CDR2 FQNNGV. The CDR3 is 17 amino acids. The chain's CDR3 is CASSRGTSAYSTDTQYF.

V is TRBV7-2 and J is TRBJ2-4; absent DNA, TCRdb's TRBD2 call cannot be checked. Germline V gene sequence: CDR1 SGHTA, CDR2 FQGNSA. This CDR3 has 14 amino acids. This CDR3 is CASSLDFSADIQYF.

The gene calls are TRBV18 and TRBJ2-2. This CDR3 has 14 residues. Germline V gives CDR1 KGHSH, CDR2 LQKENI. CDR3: CASSPTRTTGELFF.

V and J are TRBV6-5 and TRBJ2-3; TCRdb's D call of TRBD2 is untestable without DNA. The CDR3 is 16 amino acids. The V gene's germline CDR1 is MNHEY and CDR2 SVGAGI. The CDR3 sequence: CASSSSGLAGGNTQYF.

CDR3 sequence reads: CASSLGSGGAGTGELFF. The chain employs TRBV7-3 and TRBJ2-2; the D call of TRBD2 rests on TCRdb alone, since no DNA is present to check it. CDR3 length: 17 amino acids. The germline V gene has CDR1 SGHTA and CDR2 FQGTGA.

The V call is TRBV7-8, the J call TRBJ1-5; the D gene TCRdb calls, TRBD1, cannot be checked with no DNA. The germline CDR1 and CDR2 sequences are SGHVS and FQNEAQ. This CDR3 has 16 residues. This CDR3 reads CASSFRTGGPNQPQHF.

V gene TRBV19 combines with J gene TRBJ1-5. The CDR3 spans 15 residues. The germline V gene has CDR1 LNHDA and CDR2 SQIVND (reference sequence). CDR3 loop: CASRKEKYSNQPQHF. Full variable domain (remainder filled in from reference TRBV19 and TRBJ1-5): DGGITQSPKYLFRKEGQNVTLSCEQNLNHDAMYWYRQDPGQGLRLIYYSQIVNDFQKGDIAEGYSVSREKKESFPLTVTSAQKNPTAFYLCASRKEKYSNQPQHFGDGTRLSIL.

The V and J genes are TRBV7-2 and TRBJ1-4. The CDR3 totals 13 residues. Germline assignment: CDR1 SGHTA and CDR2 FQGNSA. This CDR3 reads CASSSEYGEKLFF.

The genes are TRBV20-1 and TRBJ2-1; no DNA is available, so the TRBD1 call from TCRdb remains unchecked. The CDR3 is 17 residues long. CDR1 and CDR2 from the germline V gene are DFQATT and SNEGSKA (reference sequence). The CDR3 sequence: CSARDGRGGTSYNEQFF.

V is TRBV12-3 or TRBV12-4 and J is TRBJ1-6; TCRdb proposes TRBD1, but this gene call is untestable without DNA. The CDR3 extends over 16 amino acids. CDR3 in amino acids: CASKKGQGHYNSPLHF.

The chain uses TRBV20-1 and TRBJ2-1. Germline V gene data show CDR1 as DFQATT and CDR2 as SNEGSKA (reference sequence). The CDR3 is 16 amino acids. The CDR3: CSARSRVGYYNNEQFF.

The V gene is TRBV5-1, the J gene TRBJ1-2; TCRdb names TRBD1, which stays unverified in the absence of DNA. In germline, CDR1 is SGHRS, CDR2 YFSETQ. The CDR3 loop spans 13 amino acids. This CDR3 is CASSNGQGAGYTF.

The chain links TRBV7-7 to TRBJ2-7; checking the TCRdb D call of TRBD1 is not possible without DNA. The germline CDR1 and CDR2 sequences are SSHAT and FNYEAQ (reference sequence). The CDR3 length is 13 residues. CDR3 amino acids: CASSATGTYEQYF.

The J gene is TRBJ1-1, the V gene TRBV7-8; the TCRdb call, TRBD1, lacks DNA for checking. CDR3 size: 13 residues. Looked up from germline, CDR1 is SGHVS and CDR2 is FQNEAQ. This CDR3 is CASRQPHWTEAFF.

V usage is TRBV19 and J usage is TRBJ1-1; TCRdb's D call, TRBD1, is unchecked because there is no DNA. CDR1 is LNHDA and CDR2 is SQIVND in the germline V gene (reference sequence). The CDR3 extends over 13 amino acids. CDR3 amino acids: CASSVTGGTEAFF.

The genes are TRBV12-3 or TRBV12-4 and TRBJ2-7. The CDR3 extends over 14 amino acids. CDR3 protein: CASSFVLETDEQYF.

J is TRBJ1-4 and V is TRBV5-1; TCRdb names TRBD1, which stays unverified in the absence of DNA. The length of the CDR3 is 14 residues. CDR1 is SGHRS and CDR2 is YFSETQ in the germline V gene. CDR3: CASRSGGSNEKLFF.

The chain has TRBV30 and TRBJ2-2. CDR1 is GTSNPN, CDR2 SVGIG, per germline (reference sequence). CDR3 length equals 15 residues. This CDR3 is CAWSSIQTNTGELFF.

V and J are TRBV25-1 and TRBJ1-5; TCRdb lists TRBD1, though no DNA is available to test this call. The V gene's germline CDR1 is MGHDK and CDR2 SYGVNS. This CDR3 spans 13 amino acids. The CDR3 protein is CASSRQGNQPQHF. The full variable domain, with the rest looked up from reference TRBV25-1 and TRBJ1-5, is EADIYQTPRYLVIGTGKKITLECSQTMGHDKMYWYQQDPGMELHLIHYSYGVNSTEKGDLSSESTVSRIRTEHFPLTLESARPSHTSQYLCASSRQGNQPQHFGDGTRLSIL.

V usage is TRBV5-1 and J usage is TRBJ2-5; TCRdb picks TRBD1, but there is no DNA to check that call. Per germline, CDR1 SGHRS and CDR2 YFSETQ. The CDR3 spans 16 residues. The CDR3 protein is CASSTNPGTLQETQYF. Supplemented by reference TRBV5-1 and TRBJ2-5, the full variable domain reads KAGVTQTPRYLIKTRGQQVTLSCSPISGHRSVSWYQQTPGQGLQFLFEYFSETQRNKGNFPGRFSGRQFSNSRSEMNVSTLELGDSALYLCASSTNPGTLQETQYFGPGTRLLVL.

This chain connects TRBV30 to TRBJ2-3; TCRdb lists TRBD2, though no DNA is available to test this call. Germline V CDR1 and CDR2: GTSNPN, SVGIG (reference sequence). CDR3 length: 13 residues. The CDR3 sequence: CAWSVLGPDTQYF.

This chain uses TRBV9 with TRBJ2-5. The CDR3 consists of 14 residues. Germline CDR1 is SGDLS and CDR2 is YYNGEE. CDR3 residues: CASSVGHRGETQYF.

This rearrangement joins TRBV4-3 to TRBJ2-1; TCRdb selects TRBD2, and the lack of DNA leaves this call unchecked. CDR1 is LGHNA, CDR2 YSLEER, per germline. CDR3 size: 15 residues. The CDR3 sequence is CASSQAGGPLNEQFF.